This entry lists 3 T cell receptor beta chains sequenced from one sample in a study of cytomegalovirus exposure and HLA in healthy donors. Primers included in the PCR were 60 Vbeta and 13 Jbeta primers. The assay was immunoSEQ multiplex PCR, and TCRdb's table has in-frame clones only and misses some. This sample carries approximately 150,000 clones, roughly 78% of them seen once, and the ten largest clones take less than 3%. Sample: PBMCs. These receptors were taken from a female donor in good health and CMV-seronegative.

V and J are TRBV2 and TRBJ2-5, with a possible D match to TRBD2 (7 bases). The DNA end is more similar to TRBJ2-7, so the J call may be wrong. The CDR3 sequence is 17 residues long. CDR1 SNHLY and CDR2 FYNNEI come from the germline V gene. The DNA for the CDR3 is TGTGCCAGCAGTGCACGACCCGGGGGGACACTCATAGGCGAGCAGTACTTC. Amino acid sequence: CASSARPGGTLIGEQYF.

This sequence joins TRBV14 and TRBJ1-1; 7 bases line up with TRBD1. The CDR3 contains 16 residues. V lost 4 bases, J lost 2 bases, and 10 bases stayed unmatched. Per the germline V gene, CDR1 is SGHDN and CDR2 is FVKESK. CDR3 bases: TGTGCCAGCAGCCGACCTCAGGGGGAGCAAAACACTGAAGCTTTCTTT. Translated: CASSRPQGEQNTEAFF.

As for this clone: This sample includes further DNA sequences coding for the same CDR3. The chain joins TRBV27 to TRBJ1-1, with TRBD1 as a possible D gene (6 bases). Per the germline V gene, CDR1 is MNHEY and CDR2 is SMNVEV (reference sequence). Trimming took 7 bases from V and 5 from J, leaving 23 bases between them. The CDR3 has 16 residues. This chain's CDR3 is CASTPKGQGFETEAFF. CDR3 bases: TGTGCCAGCACCCCCAAAGGGCAGGGGTTTGAGACTGAAGCTTTCTTT.